The T cell receptor beta chain described here comes from a study of metastatic and nonmetastatic thyroid tumors. At least ten counts were recorded for this clone. Every patient was untreated before thyroid surgery. TCRdb re-called clones via MiXCR from the PCR reads. The profile shows just under 20,000 clones, roughly 22% of them singletons. Germline V lookup: CDR1 MGHRA, CDR2 YSYEKL. V was pared by 0 bases and J by 1 base, with 12 bases between. The CDR3 sequence is 16 residues long. Sequencing was done on a sample of tumor tissue. The chain has TRBV4-1 and TRBJ1-2; possible D gene TRBD1, 5 bases. This sequence was found in a male donor with papillary thyroid cancer or a benign thyroid nodule (not recorded which). Some clones in this sample may be carry-over from other donors' samples. CDR3 in DNA: TGCGCCAGCAGCCAAGATAAGTACAGGAGTAACTATGGCTACACCTTC. Protein product: CASSQDKYRSNYGYTF.